This TCR beta chain was identified during a study of cytomegalovirus exposure and HLA in healthy donors. About this clone itself: The same CDR3 can be traced to other DNA sequences in this sample.

The primer mix had 60 Vbeta and 13 Jbeta primers. Here immunoSEQ multiplex PCR was the method, and the copy in TCRdb shows in-frame clones only, minus some. The sample contains about 130,000 clones, less than 85% of which appear only once. The germline V gene has CDR1 SGHNT and CDR2 YYREEE (reference sequence). Trimming took 0 bases from V and 1 from J; bases not matched to a gene: 0. The CDR3 is 14 amino acids. The origin of this receptor is an older woman in good health and CMV-seropositive. The V and J genes are TRBV5-4 and TRBJ1-1, with 7 positions matching TRBD1. Sample: PBMCs. Here the CDR3 reads CASSLAGGNTEAFF. The DNA of the CDR3 is TGTGCCAGCAGCTTGGCAGGGGGGAACACTGAAGCTTTCTTT.